This TCR beta chain was captured by sequencing in a study of CD8 T cells in ankylosing spondylitis. In making TCR beta libraries, quantitative 5'-RACE with molecular barcodes was used. MiXCR, applied by TCRdb to the 5' RACE reads, yields one record per CDR3 protein. The sample has roughly 490,000 distinct CDR3 sequences, approximately 5.3% seen once; the top ten hold roughly 3.5%. At least ten counts were recorded for this clonotype. As yet, its antigen is unknown. Germline CDR1 SEHNR, CDR2 FQNEAQ (reference sequence). Trimming cost V 2 bases and J 7 bases, with 17 bases left between them. The CDR3 has 15 amino acids. Study observations and caveats: In peripheral blood, disease-linked CD8+ clones occurred at relatively low frequencies. One TCR beta motif, made up of seven to nine highly homologous variants, appeared characteristic of ankylosing spondylitis blood.

The chain combines TRBV7-9 with TRBJ1-1, with D unresolved. The specimen sequenced was blood, either unsorted or a sorted T cell fraction (not recorded which). This receptor was identified in a male donor with ankylosing spondylitis. The CDR3 loop is CASSLTPAYGVEAFF. CDR3 nucleotides: TGTGCCAGCAGCTTAACCCCCGCCTATGGGGTTGAAGCTTTCTTT.